The 9 T cell receptor beta chains given below trace back to one sample, sequenced in a study of CD8+ T cells in alopecia areata. Sequencing relied on a cDNA template that was reverse transcribed from extracted RNA. Clones were sequenced by immunoSEQ multiplex PCR, and TCRdb holds only the in-frame ones, with some missing. The data contain over 85,000 clones, more than 55% of them seen just once; the ten biggest clones take up roughly a sixth. Treatment indicated: oral pan-JAK inhibitor, 5-10 mg twice daily. The sample was CD8+ T cells sorted from blood, taken at week 4, from a patient treated with tofacitinib. These receptors all come from a human donor with alopecia areata.

In DNA, the CDR3 is TGTGCCAGCAGCTTGGCCGCTGGGAATCAGCCCCAGCATTTT. Amino acid sequence: CASSLAAGNQPQHF. The rearrangement uses TRBV5-6 and TRBJ1-5, with no clear D. Trimming took 0 bases from V and 4 from J, leaving 8 bases between them. The CDR3 has 14 amino acids. Germline lookup yields CDR1 SGHDT and CDR2 YYEEEE.

This sequence joins TRBV29-1 and TRBJ2-7; 9 bases line up with TRBD1. The CDR3 has 14 residues. Germline values: CDR1 SQVTM, CDR2 ANQGSEA. The V gene end was trimmed by 6 bases and the J gene end by 4 bases; junction bases not matched to a gene: 10. DNA of the CDR3: TGCAGCGTGGTCGGGACAGGGAATTCTTACGAGCAGTACTTC. Protein: CSVVGTGNSYEQYF.

In its sample, this clone was seen a few times. The J gene is TRBJ2-3, the V gene TRBV7-6; D might be TRBD1 or TRBD2, each matching 5 bases. The germline V gene encodes CDR1 SGHVS and CDR2 FNYEAQ. The germline V and J ends were trimmed by 5 bases and 6 bases, with 18 bases remaining between them. CDR3 length: 15 residues. This CDR3 is CASSPPGAAPDTQYF. For the CDR3, the DNA is TGTGCCAGCAGCCCCCCCGGGGCGGCCCCGGATACGCAGTATTTT.

CDR3 protein: CASSFGGGNEQFF. DNA for the CDR3: TGTGCCAGCAGTTTTGGCGGGGGCAATGAGCAGTTCTTC. J is TRBJ2-1 and V is TRBV27; 7 positions agree with TRBD2. This CDR3 has 13 residues. V shed 3 bases and J 6 bases; nucleotides not matched to a gene: 2. From germline, CDR1 is MNHEY and CDR2 SMNVEV (reference sequence).

This clone was seen once. The chain couples TRBV30 to TRBJ2-7; D might be TRBD2 (6 bases). From germline, CDR1 is GTSNPN and CDR2 SVGIG (reference sequence). Trimming cost V 4 bases and J 1 base, with 14 bases left between them. This CDR3 region has 14 residues. The chain's CDR3 is CAWNPGATSYEQYF. In nucleotides, the CDR3 is TGTGCCTGGAATCCGGGAGCGACGTCCTACGAGCAGTACTTC.

This chain links TRBV5-4 with TRBJ1-2, with 8 nucleotides matching TRBD1. This CDR3 comprises 14 residues. V lost 2 bases, J lost 2 bases, and 2 bases stayed unmatched. Germline loops: CDR1 SGHNT, CDR2 YYREEE (reference sequence). The CDR3 here is CASSFTGGNYGYTF. DNA for the CDR3: TGTGCCAGCAGCTTCACAGGGGGGAACTATGGCTACACCTTC.

This clone is a singleton in its sample. The chain uses TRBV6-1 and TRBJ1-2; TRBD1 might be the D (6 bases). V was pared by 2 bases and J by 5 bases, with 15 bases between. The length of the CDR3 is 15 residues. Germline V lookup: CDR1 MNHNS, CDR2 SASEGT. The CDR3 DNA follows: TGTGCCAGCAGTGAATGGAGGCAGGGGAAGTATGGCTACACCTTC. Translating gives CASSEWRQGKYGYTF.

The rearrangement links TRBV4-1 to TRBJ1-6; D ambiguous. Trimming took 4 bases from V and 7 from J, leaving 8 bases between them. Germline lookup yields CDR1 MGHRA and CDR2 YSYEKL. The CDR3 totals 13 residues. The CDR3 bases are TGCGCCAGCAGCCTAGGACCAAATTCACCCCTCCACTTT. This sequence encodes CASSLGPNSPLHF.

This clone was recorded a few times. This chain connects TRBV14 to TRBJ1-1, with D unresolved. Germline loops: CDR1 SGHDN, CDR2 FVKESK. The CDR3 loop spans 14 amino acids. V lost 3 bases to trimming and J lost 5 bases, with 13 bases between them. The chain's CDR3 is CASSHTPSGTEAFF. The CDR3 DNA sequence: TGTGCCAGCAGCCACACACCGTCCGGAACTGAAGCTTTCTTT.